This TCR beta chain originates from a study of T cell responses to AZD1222 COVID-19 vaccine. Overall study findings and caveats: CD4 TCRs associated with vaccination spanned spike, dominating at 160-218 and 743-854. The breadth and depth of Spike-specific TCRs increased once two AZD1222 doses had been given. Donors were chiefly white British, with a greater number of females, and clonal diversity was perhaps underestimated. Sampling captured repertoires only after the peak T cell response.

Assay used: immunoSEQ multiplex PCR; TCRdb lists only in-frame clones, some missing. The data contain roughly 130,000 clones, around 92% of them singletons. Turning to this clone: The antigen is unknown.

The sequence was obtained from an adult in good health. The material sequenced was peripheral blood, taken on day 0 of AZD1222 vaccination.

In nucleotides, the CDR3 is TGTGCCAGCAGCTCAGGGTCTCACTCTGGAAACACCATATATTTT. Translation: CASSSGSHSGNTIYF. The chain uses TRBV6-5 and TRBJ1-3; tentatively, D is TRBD1 (5 bases). CDR1 is MNHEY, CDR2 SVGAGI, per germline. The CDR3 runs 15 residues. V lost 6 bases and J lost 0, with 12 bases in between.